This T cell receptor (beta chain) was captured in a study of T cell responses to AZD1222 COVID-19 vaccine. Study-level results: Regions 160-218 and 743-854 dominated among vaccine-associated CD4 TCRs spanning spike. Spike-specific TCRs gained breadth and depth after people received two AZD1222 doses.

The table came from immunoSEQ multiplex PCR; TCRdb's copy has only in-frame clones and leaves some out. Of around 150,000 clones in the sample, roughly 90% were seen once. As regards this clone: Its antigen remains unidentified.

The CDR3 loop spans 14 amino acids. V shed 0 bases and J shed 2 bases, with 9 bases lying between them. Per germline, CDR1 SGHRS and CDR2 YFSETQ. The chain links TRBV5-1 to TRBJ2-7; TRBD1 is a possible D gene (5 bases). The source of this sequence is an adult in good health. Sequenced here: peripheral blood, sampled on day 0 of AZD1222 vaccination. Here the CDR3 DNA reads TGCGCCAGCAGCTTGGAGGGGTTACCCTACGAGCAGTACTTC. Translating it yields CASSLEGLPYEQYF. The complete variable domain, with remaining parts taken from reference TRBV5-1 and TRBJ2-7, reads KAGVTQTPRYLIKTRGQQVTLSCSPISGHRSVSWYQQTPGQGLQFLFEYFSETQRNKGNFPGRFSGRQFSNSRSEMNVSTLELGDSALYLCASSLEGLPYEQYFGPGTRLTVT.